A selection of T cell receptor beta chains follows, all from one sample in a study of identical twins. One entry per CDR3 protein, called by TCRdb with MiXCR from the 5' RACE reads. Of approximately 470,000 distinct CDR3 sequences listed, 12% to 15% are singletons. The data also belong to a second study, concerning yellow fever vaccine responses in identical twins.

Material for sequencing was CD4+ T cells sorted from blood. Source of these receptors: a woman aged 18 to 35 in good health. CDR3s include the opening cysteine and the closing phenylalanine or tryptophan. Fields, in order: V gene, D gene, clone size, J gene, CDR3 DNA, CDR3 protein. The D gene is left open where the match is weak. The size entry is marked missing in some rows and otherwise reads once, few, many or a size class.

TRBV4-3,.,.,TRBJ2-3,TGCGCCAGCAGACAAGGACAGGGAGGGCCCACAGATACGCAGTATTTT,CASRQGQGGPTDTQYF
TRBV6-2/TRBV6-3,.,.,TRBJ2-2,TGTGCCAGCAGTTACCAGGGAGGGAACACCGGGGAGCTGTTTTTT,CASSYQGGNTGELFF
TRBV6-5,.,few,TRBJ2-7,TGTGCCAGCAGTTATACGAGGGGGACCTACGAGCAGTACTTC,CASSYTRGTYEQYF
TRBV7-9,TRBD1,.,TRBJ1-2,TGTGCCAGCAGCCCTACAGGGGCGGGCGGCTACACCTTC,CASSPTGAGGYTF
TRBV28,TRBD1,many,TRBJ1-6,TGTGCCAGCTGCACAGGGGGCGCTTATTCACCCCTCCACTTT,CASCTGGAYSPLHF
TRBV29-1,TRBD2,.,TRBJ2-1,TGCAGCCCTAATCAAAGGCCTCTAGCGGGAGGGTCCAATGAGCAGTTCTTC,CSPNQRPLAGGSNEQFF
TRBV6-1,.,few,TRBJ1-5,TGTGCCAGCAGTGAAGGCCCGGGAAAGGCGCAGCCCCAGCATTTT,CASSEGPGKAQPQHF
TRBV15,.,.,TRBJ2-1,TGTGCCACCAGCGGGGGGGGCGGGAGCCTCCTTTGGAATGTGCAGTTCTTC,CATSGGGGSLLWNVQFF
TRBV12-3/TRBV12-4,.,.,TRBJ1-5,TGTGCCAGCAGTGCCCCTTCCCGGGGGCAGCCCCAGCATTTT,CASSAPSRGQPQHF
TRBV12-3/TRBV12-4,.,.,TRBJ2-5,TGTGCCAGCAGTTTCTCCGAGGGAGGACAAGAGACCCAGTACTTC,CASSFSEGGQETQYF
TRBV5-5,.,few,TRBJ2-2,TGTGCCAGCATCCAGGGGCCGGCGAGCACCGGGGAGCTGTTTTTT,CASIQGPASTGELFF
TRBV10-3,.,.,TRBJ1-2,TGTGCCATCAGTGCCAGGGAGAACTATGGCTACACCTTC,CAISARENYGYTF
TRBV21-1,.,.,TRBJ2-7,TGTGCCAGCAGCAAAGGGAAGGGCCCCTCCTACGAGCAGTACTTC,CASSKGKGPSYEQYF
TRBV28,.,few,TRBJ2-3,TGTGCCAGCAGTGGACAGTACACAGATACGCAGTATTTT,CASSGQYTDTQYF
TRBV6-1,TRBD1,few,TRBJ2-1,TGTGCCAGCGCGGGGACAGGACACAATGAGCAGTTCTTC,CASAGTGHNEQFF
TRBV20-1,.,many,TRBJ2-1,TGCAGTGTTCTGTCCCTGGCGTCGGGAAGGGGGGCTAATGAGCAGTTCTTC,CSVLSLASGRGANEQFF
TRBV14,TRBD2,few,TRBJ2-1,TGTGCCAGCAGCCAAGTGGGCGGGGGGGCCCAGGATGAGCAGTTCTTC,CASSQVGGGAQDEQFF
TRBV25-1,.,few,TRBJ1-1,TGTGCCAGCAGTGGCCCCTCCGGGGGGCAGAACACTGAAGCTTTCTTT,CASSGPSGGQNTEAFF
TRBV20-1,TRBD2,few,TRBJ2-4,TGCAGTGCTAGAGTTAGCGGGGGGGACTTAGCCAAAAACATTCAGTACTTC,CSARVSGGDLAKNIQYF
TRBV5-1,TRBD2,few,TRBJ2-3,TGCGCCAGCAGCTCAGGACTAGCGGGAGCTCCCACAGATACGCAGTATTTT,CASSSGLAGAPTDTQYF